One and the same sample provided the 15 T cell receptor beta chains below, sequenced in a study of T cell clones after liver transplantation. Assay: immunoSEQ multiplex PCR; the TCRdb copy retains only in-frame clones and omits some. The sample yields tens of thousands of clones, around 80% seen once. Sample: CD4+ T cells from blood, taken 48 months after liver transplant. These receptor sequences come from a human patient who received a liver transplant. Part of the T cells may come from the graft donor.

The V gene is TRBV5-4, the J gene TRBJ2-7, with 11 bases aligning to TRBD1. Germline V gene lookup returns CDR1 SGHNT and CDR2 YYREEE (reference sequence). The V gene end was trimmed by 10 bases and the J gene end by 3 bases; junction bases not matched to a gene: 6. The length of the CDR3 is 13 residues. CDR3 in amino acids: CAGRDRGGYEQYF. The CDR3 nucleotides are TGTGCCGGCCGGGACAGGGGGGGCTACGAGCAGTACTTC.

This rearrangement joins TRBV29-1 to TRBJ2-1; 10 bases are shared with TRBD2. The germline gives CDR1 SQVTM, CDR2 ANQGSEA. The J segment lost 7 bases and the V segment lost 4 bases, leaving 13 bases of the junction unmatched. CDR3 size: 16 residues. The CDR3 reads CSVVSSGRKTSNEQFF. In DNA, the CDR3 is TGCAGCGTTGTGTCTAGCGGGAGAAAGACCTCGAATGAGCAGTTCTTC.

The gene calls are TRBV7-2 and TRBJ2-1; D may correspond to TRBD1 or TRBD2 (6 bases each). Per germline, CDR1 SGHTA and CDR2 FQGNSA. There are 15 residues in the CDR3. V lost 2 bases, J lost 2 bases, and 10 bases lay in between. As DNA, the CDR3 is TGTGCCAGCAGCTTACCGGGGGCAACCTACAATGAGCAGTTCTTC. It codes for CASSLPGATYNEQFF.

The V call is TRBV6-6, the J call TRBJ2-3; D might be TRBD1 (5 bases). Trimming cost V 7 bases and J 2 bases, with 16 bases left between them. Per germline, CDR1 MNHNY and CDR2 SVGAGI (reference sequence). CDR3 length equals 15 residues. As DNA, the CDR3 is TGTGCCAGCAAATTCAGGGATACTTTCACAGATACGCAGTATTTT. Protein product: CASKFRDTFTDTQYF.

The chain has TRBV19 and TRBJ2-5; D remains ambiguous. The CDR3 has 13 residues. CDR1 is LNHDA, CDR2 SQIVND, per germline (reference sequence). Trimming took 5 bases from V and 0 from J, leaving 7 bases between them. The CDR3 region has the DNA TGTGCCAGTAGTCAGTCGTACCAAGAGACCCAGTACTTC. As protein: CASSQSYQETQYF.

With respect to this clone: One end of the junction does not line up with germline, which may come from a read error. The chain couples TRBV27 to TRBJ1-2; no clear D. The CDR3 spans 13 residues. The germline CDR1 and CDR2 sequences are MNHEY and SMNVEV (reference sequence). Here the CDR3 reads CASSLFVHTEPHF. The CDR3 DNA is TGTGCCAGCAGTTTATTCGTTCATACTGAGCCCCATTTC.

Only one count was recorded for this clone. CDR3 coding DNA: TGTGCAAGTCGCTTAGGCGGGGCCCCCGGGGAGACCCAGTACTTC. The encoded protein is CASRLGGAPGETQYF. The rearrangement links TRBV12-2 to TRBJ2-5; the listed D gene, TRBD2, was not tested against the DNA. TRBV12-2 is tagged as a pseudogene. The CDR3 length is 15 residues.

V and J are TRBV5-1 and TRBJ2-7; D is unresolved. Germline V gives CDR1 SGHRS, CDR2 YFSETQ. V lost 0 bases, J lost 4 bases, and 8 bases lay in between. The CDR3 is 13 amino acids. The CDR3 is CASSLVGDYEQYF. Here the CDR3 DNA reads TGCGCCAGCAGCTTGGTTGGCGATTACGAGCAGTACTTC.

V gene TRBV9 combines with J gene TRBJ2-2; D gene unclear. The germline gives CDR1 SGDLS, CDR2 YYNGEE. V lost 0 bases and J 0 bases, leaving 12 bases between the germline ends. The CDR3 contains 17 residues. The CDR3 bases are TGTGCCAGCAGCGTAGTGTTAGAGTTGTCGAACACCGGGGAGCTGTTTTTT. Translating gives CASSVVLELSNTGELFF.

This clone appeared once. The chain joins TRBV28 to TRBJ1-5, with TRBD1 matching 7 bases. The J segment lost 7 bases and the V segment lost 5 bases, leaving 14 bases of the junction unmatched. The CDR3 has 16 amino acids. The germline V gene encodes CDR1 MDHEN and CDR2 SYDVKM. In DNA form, the CDR3 reads TGTGCCAGCAGTACCCTCGGGAGGGGGCGCGGACAGCCCCAGCATTTT. This codes for CASSTLGRGRGQPQHF.

The genes are TRBV5-4 and TRBJ1-2; a possible D gene is TRBD1 (6 bases). The CDR3 contains 16 residues. Germline V lookup: CDR1 SGHNT, CDR2 YYREEE (reference sequence). V lost 1 base to trimming and J lost 6 bases, with 19 bases between them. The CDR3 here is CASSLTGIQGEDGYTF. CDR3 DNA: TGTGCCAGCAGCTTGACCGGGATACAGGGCGAGGATGGCTACACCTTC.

V is TRBV9 and J is TRBJ1-3; a weak D match, TRBD1 (6 bases). CDR1 and CDR2 (germline): SGDLS, YYNGEE. CDR3 length: 12 amino acids. Trimming left V 4 bases short and J 11 bases short, with 13 bases between. CDR3 region: CASSSGGMAIYF. In DNA form, the CDR3 reads TGTGCCAGCAGCTCGGGGGGCATGGCCATATATTTT. Full variable domain (outside the CDR3, taken from reference TRBV9 and TRBJ1-3): DSGVTQTPKHLITATGQRVTLRCSPRSGDLSVYWYQQSLDQGLQFLIQYYNGEERAKGNILERFSAQQFPDLHSELNLSSLELGDSALYFCASSSGGMAIYFGEGSWLTVV.

The V gene is TRBV4-3, the J gene TRBJ1-2; D is unclear. CDR1 LGHNA and CDR2 YSLEER come from the germline V gene. Trimming stripped 0 bases from V and 4 bases from J, with 12 bases between. The CDR3 is 15 amino acids. The CDR3 DNA sequence: TGCGCCAGCAGCCAAGAGCTCGGCGCATCCTATGGCTACACCTTC. Translating it yields CASSQELGASYGYTF.

J is TRBJ2-3 and V is TRBV11-1; TRBD2 matches at 11 bases. Germline assignment: CDR1 SGHAT and CDR2 FQDESV (reference sequence). The V gene end was trimmed by 5 bases and the J gene end by 4 bases; junction bases not matched to a gene: 8. The CDR3 covers 16 residues. The CDR3, as DNA: TGTGCCAGCAGCCCAGGAACTAGCGGGAGAGCAGATACGCAGTATTTT. The encoded protein is CASSPGTSGRADTQYF. Using reference TRBV11-1 and TRBJ2-3 for the parts outside the CDR3, the full variable domain is EAEVAQSPRYKITEKSQAVAFWCDPISGHATLYWYRQILGQGPELLVQFQDESVVDDSQLPKDRFSAERLKGVDSTLKIQPAELGDSAMYLCASSPGTSGRADTQYFGPGTRLTVL.

The chain recombines TRBV7-8 with TRBJ2-5, with TRBD2 identical over 7 bases. Germline V gene data show CDR1 as SGHVS and CDR2 as FQNEAQ. The trim removed 5 bases at V and 5 bases at J, leaving 11 bases unmatched. This CDR3 contains 15 residues. CDR3 sequence: CASSPGAGMRETQYF. The CDR3 DNA is TGTGCCAGCAGCCCTGGAGCGGGAATGAGGGAGACCCAGTACTTC.